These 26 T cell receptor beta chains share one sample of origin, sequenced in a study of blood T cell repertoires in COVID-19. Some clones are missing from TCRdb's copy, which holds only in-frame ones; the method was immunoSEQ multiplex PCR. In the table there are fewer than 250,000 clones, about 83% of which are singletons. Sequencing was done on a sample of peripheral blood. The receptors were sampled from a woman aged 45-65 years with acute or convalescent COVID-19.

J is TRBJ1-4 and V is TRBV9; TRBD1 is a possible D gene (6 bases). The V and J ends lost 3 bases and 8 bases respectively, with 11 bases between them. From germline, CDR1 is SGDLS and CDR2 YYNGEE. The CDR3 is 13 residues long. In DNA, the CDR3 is TGTGCCAGCAGCGAAAGGACAGACGAAAAACTGTTTTTT. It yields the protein CASSERTDEKLFF.

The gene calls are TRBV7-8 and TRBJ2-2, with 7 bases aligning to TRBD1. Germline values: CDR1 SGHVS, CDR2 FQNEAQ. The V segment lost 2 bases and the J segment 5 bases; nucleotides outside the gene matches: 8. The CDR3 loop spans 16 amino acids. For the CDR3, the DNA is TGTGCCAGCAGCTTAAGGGTCAGACAGGGAACCGGGGAGCTGTTTTTT. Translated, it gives CASSLRVRQGTGELFF. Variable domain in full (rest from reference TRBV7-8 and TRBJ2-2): GAGVSQSPRYKVAKRGQDVALRCDPISGHVSLFWYQQALGQGPEFLTYFQNEAQLDKSGLPSDRFFAERPEGSVSTLKIQRTQQEDSAVYLCASSLRVRQGTGELFFGEGSRLTVL.

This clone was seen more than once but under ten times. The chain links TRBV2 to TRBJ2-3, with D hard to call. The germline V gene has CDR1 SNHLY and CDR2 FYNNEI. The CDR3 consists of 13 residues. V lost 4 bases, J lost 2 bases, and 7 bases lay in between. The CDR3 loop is CASSGLSTDTQYF. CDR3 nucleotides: TGTGCCAGCAGTGGACTCTCCACAGATACGCAGTATTTT.

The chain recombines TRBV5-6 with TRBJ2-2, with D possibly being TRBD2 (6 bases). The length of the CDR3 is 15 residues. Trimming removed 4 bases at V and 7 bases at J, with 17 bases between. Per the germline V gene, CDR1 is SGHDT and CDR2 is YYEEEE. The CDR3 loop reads CASSPRTSRHGELFF. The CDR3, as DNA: TGTGCCAGCAGCCCCCGAACTAGCCGCCACGGGGAGCTGTTTTTT. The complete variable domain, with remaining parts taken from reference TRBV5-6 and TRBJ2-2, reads DAGVTQSPTHLIKTRGQQVTLRCSPKSGHDTVSWYQQALGQGPQFIFQYYEEEERQRGNFPDRFSGHQFPNYSSELNVNALLLGDSALYLCASSPRTSRHGELFFGEGSRLTVL.

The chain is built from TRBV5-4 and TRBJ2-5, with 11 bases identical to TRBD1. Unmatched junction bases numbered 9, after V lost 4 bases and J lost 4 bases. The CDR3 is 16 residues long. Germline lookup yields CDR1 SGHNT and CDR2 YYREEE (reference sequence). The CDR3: CASSPGGGQGAETQYF. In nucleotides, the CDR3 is TGTGCCAGCAGCCCGGGGGGAGGACAGGGGGCAGAGACCCAGTACTTC.

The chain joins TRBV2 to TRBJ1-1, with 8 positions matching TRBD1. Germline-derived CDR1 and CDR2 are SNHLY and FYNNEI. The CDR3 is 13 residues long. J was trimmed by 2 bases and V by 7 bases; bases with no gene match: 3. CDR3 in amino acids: CASKGQENTEAFF. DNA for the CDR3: TGTGCCAGCAAGGGACAGGAAAACACTGAAGCTTTCTTT.

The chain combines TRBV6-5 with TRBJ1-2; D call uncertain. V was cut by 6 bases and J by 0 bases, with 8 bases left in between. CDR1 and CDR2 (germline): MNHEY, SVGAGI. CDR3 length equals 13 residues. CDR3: CASSVNANYGYTF. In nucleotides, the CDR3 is TGTGCCAGCAGCGTAAATGCTAACTATGGCTACACCTTC.

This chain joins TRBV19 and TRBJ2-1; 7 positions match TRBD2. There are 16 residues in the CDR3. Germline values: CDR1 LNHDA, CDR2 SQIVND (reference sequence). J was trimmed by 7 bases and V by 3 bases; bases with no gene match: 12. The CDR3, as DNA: TGTGCCAGTAGTATTCGAGGGAGGGTTAGTATGAATGAGCAGTTCTTC. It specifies CASSIRGRVSMNEQFF.

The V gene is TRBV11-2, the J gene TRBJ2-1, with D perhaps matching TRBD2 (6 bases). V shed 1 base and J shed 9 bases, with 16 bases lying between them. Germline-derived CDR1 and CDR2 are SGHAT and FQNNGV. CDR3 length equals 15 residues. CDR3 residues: CASSLVGTRRVEQFF. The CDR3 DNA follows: TGTGCCAGCAGCTTAGTGGGAACTAGGAGGGTTGAGCAGTTCTTC.

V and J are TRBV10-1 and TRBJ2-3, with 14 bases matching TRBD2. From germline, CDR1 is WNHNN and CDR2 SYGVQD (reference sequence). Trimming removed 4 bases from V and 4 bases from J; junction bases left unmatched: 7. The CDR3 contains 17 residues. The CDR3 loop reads CASSAGTSGRGADTQYF. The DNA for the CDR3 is TGCGCCAGCAGTGCGGGGACTAGCGGGAGAGGGGCAGATACGCAGTATTTT.

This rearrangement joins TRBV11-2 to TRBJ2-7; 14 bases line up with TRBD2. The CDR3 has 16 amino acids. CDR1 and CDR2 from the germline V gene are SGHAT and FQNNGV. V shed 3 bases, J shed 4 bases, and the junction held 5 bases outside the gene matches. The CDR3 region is CASSFRLAGGEYEQYF. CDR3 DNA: TGTGCCAGCAGCTTCAGACTAGCGGGAGGGGAGTACGAGCAGTACTTC.

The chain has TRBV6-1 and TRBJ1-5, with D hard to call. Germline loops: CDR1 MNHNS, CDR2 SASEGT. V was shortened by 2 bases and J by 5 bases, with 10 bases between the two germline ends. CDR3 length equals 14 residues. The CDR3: CASSETPVYQPQHF. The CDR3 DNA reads TGTGCCAGCAGTGAAACCCCAGTCTATCAGCCCCAGCATTTT.

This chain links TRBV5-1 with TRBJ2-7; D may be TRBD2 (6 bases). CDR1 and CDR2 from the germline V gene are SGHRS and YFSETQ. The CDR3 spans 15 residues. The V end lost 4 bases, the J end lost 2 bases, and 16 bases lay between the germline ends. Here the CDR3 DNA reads TGCGCCAGCAGCCAAACCGCGGCGGGACCCTACGAGCAGTACTTC. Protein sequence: CASSQTAAGPYEQYF.

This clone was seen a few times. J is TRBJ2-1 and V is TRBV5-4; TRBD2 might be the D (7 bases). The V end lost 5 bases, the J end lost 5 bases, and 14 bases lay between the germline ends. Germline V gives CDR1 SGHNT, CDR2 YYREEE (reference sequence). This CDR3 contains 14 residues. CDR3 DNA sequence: TGTGCCAGCAGGGGAGGGGGTACCCACAATGAGCAGTTCTTC. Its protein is CASRGGGTHNEQFF.

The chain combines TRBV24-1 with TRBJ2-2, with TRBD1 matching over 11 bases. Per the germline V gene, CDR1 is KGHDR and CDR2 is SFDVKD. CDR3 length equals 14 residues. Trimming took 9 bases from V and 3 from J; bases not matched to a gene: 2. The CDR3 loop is CATGQGAHTGELFF. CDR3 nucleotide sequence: TGTGCCACCGGACAGGGGGCGCACACCGGGGAGCTGTTTTTT.

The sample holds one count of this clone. CDR3 region: CASSSPGLAREQYF. Written as DNA, the CDR3 is TGTGCCAGCAGCTCCCCGGGACTAGCGCGTGAGCAGTACTTC. V is TRBV7-2 and J is TRBJ2-7, with 10 bases that match TRBD2. CDR3 length equals 14 residues. V lost 4 bases to trimming and J lost 7 bases; unmatched junction nucleotides: 7. From germline, CDR1 is SGHTA and CDR2 FQGNSA.

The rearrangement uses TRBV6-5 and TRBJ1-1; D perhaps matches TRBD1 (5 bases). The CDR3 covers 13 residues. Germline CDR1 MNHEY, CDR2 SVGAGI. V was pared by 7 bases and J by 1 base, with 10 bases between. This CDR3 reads CASIPGQNTEAFF. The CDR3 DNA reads TGTGCCAGCATTCCCGGACAGAACACTGAAGCTTTCTTT.

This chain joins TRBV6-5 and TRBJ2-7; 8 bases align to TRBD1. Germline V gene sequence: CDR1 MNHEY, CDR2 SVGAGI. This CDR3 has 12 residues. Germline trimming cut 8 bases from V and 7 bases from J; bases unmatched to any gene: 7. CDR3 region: CASRTGGWEQYF. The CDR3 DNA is TGTGCCAGCCGCACAGGGGGTTGGGAGCAGTACTTC.

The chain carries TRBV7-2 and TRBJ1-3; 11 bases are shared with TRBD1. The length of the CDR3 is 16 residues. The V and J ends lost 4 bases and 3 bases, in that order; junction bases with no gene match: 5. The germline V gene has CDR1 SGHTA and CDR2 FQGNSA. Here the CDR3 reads CASSSGGTGGGNTIYF. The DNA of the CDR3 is TGTGCCAGCAGCTCAGGAGGGACAGGGGGTGGAAACACCATATATTTT. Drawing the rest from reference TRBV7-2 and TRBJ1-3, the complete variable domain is GAGVSQSPSNKVTEKGKDVELRCDPISGHTALYWYRQSLGQGLEFLIYFQGNSAPDKSGLPSDRFSAERTGGSVSTLTIQRTQQEDSAVYLCASSSGGTGGGNTIYFGEGSWLTVV.

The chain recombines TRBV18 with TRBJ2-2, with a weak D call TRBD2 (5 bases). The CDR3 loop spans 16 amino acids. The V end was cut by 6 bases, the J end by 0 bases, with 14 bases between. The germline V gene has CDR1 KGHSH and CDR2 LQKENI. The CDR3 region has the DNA TGTGCCAGCTCCCCGAATCTCGGGGCGAACACCGGGGAGCTGTTTTTT. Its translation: CASSPNLGANTGELFF. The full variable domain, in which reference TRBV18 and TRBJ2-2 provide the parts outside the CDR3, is NAGVMQNPRHLVRRRGQEARLRCSPMKGHSHVYWYRQLPEEGLKFMVYLQKENIIDESGMPKERFSAEFPKEGPSILRIQQVVRGDSAAYFCASSPNLGANTGELFFGEGSRLTVL.

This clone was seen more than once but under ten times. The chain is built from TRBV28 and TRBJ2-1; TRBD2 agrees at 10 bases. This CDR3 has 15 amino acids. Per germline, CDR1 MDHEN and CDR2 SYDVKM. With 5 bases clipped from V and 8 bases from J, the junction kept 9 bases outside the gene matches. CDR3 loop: CASSASGRGSDEQFF. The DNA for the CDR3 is TGTGCCAGCAGTGCGAGCGGGAGGGGATCCGATGAGCAGTTCTTC. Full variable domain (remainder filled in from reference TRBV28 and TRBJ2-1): DVKVTQSSRYLVKRTGEKVFLECVQDMDHENMFWYRQDPGLGLRLIYFSYDVKMKEKGDIPEGYSVSREKKERFSLILESASTNQTSMYLCASSASGRGSDEQFFGPGTRLTVL.

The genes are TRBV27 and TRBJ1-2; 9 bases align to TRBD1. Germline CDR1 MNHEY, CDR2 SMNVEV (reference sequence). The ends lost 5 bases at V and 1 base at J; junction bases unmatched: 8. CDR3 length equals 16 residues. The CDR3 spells CASSPKTGGRNYGYTF. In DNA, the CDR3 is TGTGCCAGCAGTCCCAAGACAGGGGGACGTAACTATGGCTACACCTTC.

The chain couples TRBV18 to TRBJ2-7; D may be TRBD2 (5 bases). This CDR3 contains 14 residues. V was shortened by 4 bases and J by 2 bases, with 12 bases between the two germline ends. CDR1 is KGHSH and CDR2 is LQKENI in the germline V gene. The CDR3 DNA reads TGTGCCAGCTCACTAGGACGAGGGACCTACGAGCAGTACTTC. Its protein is CASSLGRGTYEQYF.

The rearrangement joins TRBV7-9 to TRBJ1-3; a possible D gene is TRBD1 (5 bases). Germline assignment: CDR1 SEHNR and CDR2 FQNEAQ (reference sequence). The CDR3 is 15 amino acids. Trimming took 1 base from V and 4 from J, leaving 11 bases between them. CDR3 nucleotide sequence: TGTGCCAGCAGCTTAGTTTCAGGGAACGGAAACACCATATATTTT. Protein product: CASSLVSGNGNTIYF.

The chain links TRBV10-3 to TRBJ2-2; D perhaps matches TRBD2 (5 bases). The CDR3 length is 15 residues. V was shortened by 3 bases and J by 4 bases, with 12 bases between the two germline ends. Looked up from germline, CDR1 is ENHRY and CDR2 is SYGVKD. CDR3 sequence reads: CAISDINGGTGELFF. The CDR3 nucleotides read TGTGCCATCAGTGATATTAACGGAGGCACCGGGGAGCTGTTTTTT.

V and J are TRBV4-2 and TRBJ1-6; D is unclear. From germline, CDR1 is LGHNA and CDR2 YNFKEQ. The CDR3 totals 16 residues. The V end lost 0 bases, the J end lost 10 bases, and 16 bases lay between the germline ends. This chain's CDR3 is CASSQDQPSGRSPLHF. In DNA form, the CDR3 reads TGTGCCAGCAGCCAAGATCAACCTAGTGGAAGGTCACCCCTCCACTTT.